This TCR beta chain was identified during a study of blood T cell repertoires in COVID-19. Overall study context: COVID-19 samples collected from the United States, Italy and Spain covered acute and convalescent phases. PBMCs, B-cell-depleted T cells, or T cells provided the cDNA or gDNA that made up the material.

As handled by the study authors: Reference gene primers were amplified, and this amplification served to estimate nucleated cell counts. Measured with immunoSEQ multiplex PCR; TCRdb has only the in-frame clones, and not every one. V, J and clone size are taken as reported in that table, and D and trimming were inferred from the DNA itself. The sample yields fewer than 450,000 clones, roughly 90% seen once. Participant reports of clinical history set cohort assignment. Germline-derived CDR1 and CDR2 are MNHEY and SMNVEV (reference sequence). Trimming shortened V by 5 bases and J by 11 bases, and 14 bases separated the two germline ends. This CDR3 is 12 amino acids long.

Sequences were obtained from PBMCs or T cells enriched from blood (not recorded which). This TCR derives from a woman aged 35 to 49 with acute COVID-19. The rearrangement links TRBV27 to TRBJ2-3; D possibly corresponds to TRBD2 (5 bases). In DNA, the CDR3 is TGTGCCAGCAGTCGGACTCCCTGGGGGCAGTATTTT. Translation: CASSRTPWGQYF.